This passage covers 11 T cell receptor beta chains from one sample sequenced in a study of blood T cell repertoires in COVID-19. Clones were read by immunoSEQ multiplex PCR, and TCRdb kept only the in-frame ones, dropping some. The sample lists around 78,000 clones; about nine tenths were seen once. What was sequenced was peripheral blood. These receptors were taken from a man aged 65 to 85 with active or convalescent COVID-19.

The gene calls are TRBV12-3 or TRBV12-4 and TRBJ1-1, with 9 nucleotides matching TRBD1. The CDR3 runs to 13 residues. After removal of 5 bases from V and 8 bases from J, the junction contained 6 bases not matched to a gene. The CDR3 nucleotides read TGTGCCAGCAGTCTAGGGACAGGGAGCGAAGCTTTCTTT. It encodes CASSLGTGSEAFF.

This clone was observed a single time. This rearrangement joins TRBV11-2 to TRBJ2-1; 16 bases are shared with TRBD2. Germline-derived CDR1 and CDR2 are SGHAT and FQNNGV. V shed 5 bases and J 6 bases; nucleotides not matched to a gene: 4. The CDR3 contains 16 residues. CDR3 sequence: CASSLGLAGGINEQFF. The CDR3 nucleotides are TGTGCCAGCAGCCTGGGACTAGCGGGAGGGATCAATGAGCAGTTCTTC. Using reference TRBV11-2 and TRBJ2-1 for the parts outside the CDR3, the full variable domain is EAGVAQSPRYKIIEKRQSVAFWCNPISGHATLYWYQQILGQGPKLLIQFQNNGVVDDSQLPKDRFSAERLKGVDSTLKIQPAKLEDSAVYLCASSLGLAGGINEQFFGPGTRLTVL.

This chain uses TRBV7-9 with TRBJ1-5, with D perhaps TRBD1 (5 bases). The V end lost 4 bases, the J end lost 4 bases, and 11 bases lay between the germline ends. The CDR3 is made up of 14 amino acids. Germline assignment: CDR1 SEHNR and CDR2 FQNEAQ (reference sequence). The CDR3 DNA is TGTGCCAGCAGCTATCAGGGAAGGAATCAGCCCCAGCATTTT. This sequence encodes CASSYQGRNQPQHF.

The J gene is TRBJ1-5, the V gene TRBV4-3, with a tentative D call TRBD1 (6 bases). Trimming took 2 bases from V and 3 from J, leaving 11 bases between them. The CDR3 extends over 15 amino acids. Per the germline V gene, CDR1 is LGHNA and CDR2 is YSLEER. The CDR3 reads CASSQSQGLNQPQHF. DNA of the CDR3: TGCGCCAGCAGCCAATCACAGGGTCTCAATCAGCCCCAGCATTTT.

As for this clone: Other DNA sequences within the sample encode an identical CDR3. The rearrangement uses TRBV6-5 and TRBJ1-4, with 7 bases fitting TRBD1. This CDR3 has 14 residues. Germline V gene data show CDR1 as MNHEY and CDR2 as SVGAGI. Trimming took 5 bases from V and 5 from J; bases not matched to a gene: 5. The CDR3 here is CASSRTGLNEKLFF. The CDR3 bases are TGTGCCAGCAGTCGGACAGGACTAAATGAAAAACTGTTTTTT.

The gene calls are TRBV30 and TRBJ2-7, with D possibly TRBD1 on 7 matching bases. The germline V and J ends were trimmed by 2 bases and 7 bases, with 12 bases remaining between them. CDR1 and CDR2 from the germline V gene are GTSNPN and SVGIG (reference sequence). The CDR3 is 12 amino acids. Written as DNA, the CDR3 is TGTGCCTGGAGTCCAGGGGGGCGGGAGCAGTACTTC. Its protein product is CAWSPGGREQYF.

This chain links TRBV9 with TRBJ2-5, with 8 bases identical to TRBD1. Trimming took 4 bases from V and 0 from J; bases not matched to a gene: 14. The CDR3 runs to 18 residues. Germline V gene data show CDR1 as SGDLS and CDR2 as YYNGEE. The CDR3 sequence: CASSPKLGQGSYQETQYF. Here the CDR3 DNA reads TGTGCCAGCAGCCCTAAACTCGGACAGGGTTCGTACCAAGAGACCCAGTACTTC.

V usage is TRBV18 and J usage is TRBJ1-5; possible D gene TRBD1, 6 bases. From germline, CDR1 is KGHSH and CDR2 LQKENI. CDR3 length: 17 residues. The V and J ends lost 0 bases and 2 bases respectively, with 14 bases between them. The CDR3 reads CASSPPRTGLGNQPQHF. CDR3 in DNA: TGTGCCAGCTCACCACCCCGAACAGGGTTAGGCAATCAGCCCCAGCATTTT.

V usage is TRBV11-3 and J usage is TRBJ1-6, with D unresolved. V shed 3 bases and J shed 3 bases, with 9 bases lying between them. CDR1 is SGHNT and CDR2 is YENEEA in the germline V gene. The CDR3 runs to 15 residues. The CDR3 sequence is CASSLGDGYNSPLHF. CDR3 nucleotide sequence: TGTGCCAGCAGCTTGGGCGATGGCTATAATTCACCCCTCCACTTT.

J is TRBJ2-5 and V is TRBV7-9; D perhaps matches TRBD2 (6 bases). The CDR3 has 15 amino acids. CDR1 and CDR2 from the germline V gene are SEHNR and FQNEAQ (reference sequence). V was shortened by 0 bases and J by 5 bases, with 13 bases between the two germline ends. The CDR3 DNA sequence: TGTGCCAGCAGCTTAGCGTGGTTTGCGGGGGAGACCCAGTACTTC. This encodes CASSLAWFAGETQYF.

J is TRBJ1-2 and V is TRBV7-2; D is unclear. Germline values: CDR1 SGHTA, CDR2 FQGNSA. V lost 5 bases to trimming and J lost 2 bases, with 21 bases between them. There are 17 residues in the CDR3. DNA for the CDR3: TGTGCCAGCAGCAAAACCCGTGGACTGATGAGCAACTATGGCTACACCTTC. Protein sequence: CASSKTRGLMSNYGYTF.